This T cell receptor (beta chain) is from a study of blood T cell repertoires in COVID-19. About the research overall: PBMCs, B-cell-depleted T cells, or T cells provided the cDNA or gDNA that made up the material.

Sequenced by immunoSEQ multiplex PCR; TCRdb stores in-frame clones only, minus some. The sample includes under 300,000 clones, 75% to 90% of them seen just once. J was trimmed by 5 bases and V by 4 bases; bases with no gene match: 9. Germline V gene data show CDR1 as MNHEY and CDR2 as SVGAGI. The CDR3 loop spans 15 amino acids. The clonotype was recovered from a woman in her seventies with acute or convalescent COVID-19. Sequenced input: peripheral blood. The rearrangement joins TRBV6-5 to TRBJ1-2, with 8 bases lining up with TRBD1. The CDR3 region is CASSSDRGGFYGYTF. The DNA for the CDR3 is TGTGCCAGCAGTTCTGACAGGGGAGGGTTTTATGGCTACACCTTC.